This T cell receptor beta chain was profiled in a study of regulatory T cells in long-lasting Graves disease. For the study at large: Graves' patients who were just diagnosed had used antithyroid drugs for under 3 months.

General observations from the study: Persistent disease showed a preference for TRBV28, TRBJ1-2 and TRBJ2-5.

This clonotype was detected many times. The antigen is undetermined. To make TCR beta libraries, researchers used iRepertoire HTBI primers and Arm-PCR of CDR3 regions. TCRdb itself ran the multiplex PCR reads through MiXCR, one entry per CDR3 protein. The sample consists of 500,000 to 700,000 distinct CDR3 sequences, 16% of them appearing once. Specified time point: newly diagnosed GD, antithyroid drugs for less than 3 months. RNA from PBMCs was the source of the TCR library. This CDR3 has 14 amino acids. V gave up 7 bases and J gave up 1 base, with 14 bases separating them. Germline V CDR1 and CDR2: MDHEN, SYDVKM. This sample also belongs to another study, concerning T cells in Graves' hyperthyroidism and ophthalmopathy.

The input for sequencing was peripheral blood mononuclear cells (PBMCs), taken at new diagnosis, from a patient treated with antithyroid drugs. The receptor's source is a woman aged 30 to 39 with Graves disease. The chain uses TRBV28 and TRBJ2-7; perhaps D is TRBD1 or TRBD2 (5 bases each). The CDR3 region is CASKAGSGSYEQYF. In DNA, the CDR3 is TGTGCCAGCAAGGCAGGGTCGGGGTCCTACGAGCAGTACTTC.